This TCR beta chain was found in a study of identical twins. V lost 4 bases and J lost 1, with 11 bases in between. The CDR3 is made up of 14 amino acids. CDR1 is SGHRS and CDR2 is YFSETQ in the germline V gene. In TCRdb, the 5' RACE reads were re-called with MiXCR into one record per CDR3 protein. The data contain fewer than 650,000 distinct CDR3 sequences, 9.6% of them singletons. The same specimen was also included in a second study, on yellow fever vaccine responses in identical twins. That investigation notes: Reportedly, the T cell response mounted by twins to vaccine seemed partly convergent, partly personalized.

This sequence joins TRBV5-1 and TRBJ1-1, with unresolved D. Sequencing was done on a sample of PBMCs. The TCR comes from a woman aged 18-29 years in good health. The CDR3 sequence is CASSVERGNTEAFF. The CDR3 DNA reads TGCGCCAGCAGCGTGGAACGGGGGAACACTGAAGCTTTCTTT.